This TCR beta chain was sequenced for a study of T-cell reconstitution after alpha-beta-depleted transplantation in children. This clonotype was detected many times. During its preparation, the TCRbeta library received unique molecular identifiers. TCRdb reprocessed the PCR reads with MiXCR, giving one entry per CDR3 protein. The sample holds hundreds of thousands of distinct CDR3 sequences, 7.5% to 9.5% seen once. This sample comprised PBMCs, mostly from graft donor cells, obtained 180 days after TCRalphabeta/CD19-depleted stem cell transplant. This TCR came from a male patient younger than 18 who had a stem cell transplant for acute lymphoblastic leukemia, so the T cells may come from the graft donor.

CDR3 residues: CSASDRWYEQYF. DNA for the CDR3: TGCAGCGCCTCGGACAGATGGTACGAGCAGTACTTC. The chain couples TRBV29-1 to TRBJ2-7; tentatively, D is TRBD1 (6 bases). The CDR3 covers 12 residues. Trimming removed 7 bases from V and 4 bases from J, with 14 bases in between. From germline, CDR1 is SQVTM and CDR2 ANQGSEA.